This T cell receptor (beta chain) was documented in a study of cytomegalovirus exposure and HLA in healthy donors listed by TCRdb under 2017. For the wider study: According to an earlier analysis of around 600 of the donors, about 180 million T cells yielded approximately 120 million unique TCR beta sequences and roughly 280 Gb of sequence data. The genetic ancestry cluster associated with self-reported Caucasian donors included about 81% of the 398 genotyped donors. The study combined high-throughput TCR immunosequencing, statistical association of individual TCRs with disease status, and machine learning to predict cytomegalovirus infection status. Besides the first cohort of around 700 subjects, a separate validation cohort made up of roughly 120 different subjects was used. A later genetic analysis used genome-wide SNP genotypes for about 60% of the 666 donors, treating that subset as a discovery cohort. Rather than using new phenotypic data, the later analysis identified candidate immune exposures from TCR beta sequences and from how often those sequences occurred across donors. An early release that covered approximately 600 HLA-typed donors contained approximately 320 gigabases of sequencing data and around 85 million unique TCR sequences. Every discovery cohort repertoire had been produced on one sequencing platform. Donor age, sex, ethnicity and CMV serostatus were collected together with the repertoire data. Among some 410 genotyped donors of the cohort, an average of approximately 240,000 unique TCR beta nucleotide sequences was sequenced per donor, of which 15% to 20% were non-productive. A later analysis re-examined previously published TCR beta repertoires from more than 550 donors and added high-resolution HLA genotyping to investigate patterns of TCR occurrence. An earlier analysis of 500 to 650 of the donors applied high-throughput TCR beta sequencing to assess whether each TCR beta V gene segment acted as functional or pseudogenic. The study used immunosequencing to profile the T cell repertoires of approximately 690 subjects and linked those repertoires to cytomegalovirus serostatus. The study was designed to test whether signatures of past pathogen exposure could be identified by cataloging public T cell receptors. The number of donors typed differed by locus, with 629-630 for A, B, C, DRB1 and DQB1, around 560 for DQA1, under 610 for DPA1, and under 490 for DPB1. HLA typing covered class I and class II loci at four-digit resolution. Because of strong linkage in the cohort, four or five DR-DQ haplotypes were treated as single units for association and clustering.

The cohort consisted of approximately 670 healthy bone marrow donors. All cohort members were sampled while nominally healthy, although unrecorded immune exposures were likely present. The donor was CMV seronegative and was included in the group of a few hundred seronegative cohort members. Every donor gave a peripheral blood sample, and the peripheral blood mononuclear cells from that sample were used for TCR beta sequencing. The Qiagen DNeasy Blood Extraction Kit was used to extract genomic DNA from the blood cell samples. Library preparation used the immunoSEQ multiplex PCR assay. The multiplex PCR relied on a mix of 60 forward primers for TCR Vbeta segments and 13 reverse primers for TCR Jbeta segments. The CDR3 region of rearranged TCR beta genes was amplified from genomic DNA with a multiplex PCR assay. The Illumina HiSeq System was used to sequence the amplified TCR beta libraries as 87-base-pair reads. The source study handled its data this way. A later analysis counted tens of millions of unique TCR beta chains across the 600 to 850 repertoires, and roughly 10 million of these chains were shared by at least two donors. To remove PCR and sequencing errors, raw reads were error-corrected and collapsed into unique sequences using a nearest-neighbor algorithm that merged closely related sequences. Alignment of CDR3 sequences to IMGT reference sequences was used to assign V, D and J gene segments. For a sequence to be retained, at least a six-nucleotide match to both a V gene segment and a J gene segment was required. Rearrangements were classified as productive when the CDR3 lacked stop codons and remained in frame with V and J, and all other rearrangements were classified as non-productive. Following IMGT convention, CDR3 was defined as the stretch from the second conserved V-encoded cysteine up to the conserved J-encoded phenylalanine. The earlier analysis of about 500 of the donors excluded sequences that lacked an unambiguous match to a single V gene segment. An earlier analysis of around 600 of the donors classified V segments as functional when productive rearrangements were above 56.7% and as segregating when the standard deviation between donors was above 5%. A statistical classification framework was built to diagnose cytomegalovirus status from the catalog of TCR beta chain sequences. In a later analysis, V and J genes were assigned by comparing TCR nucleotide sequences against IMGT/GENE-DB human TR gene sequences. The TCRdist pipeline was used in a later analysis to assign CDR3 sequences and most-parsimonious VDJ recombination scenarios. A later analysis defined each TCR beta chain by its CDR3 amino acid sequence plus V-gene family, and excluded reads lacking a unique V-gene family. A later analysis removed 550 to 650 highly shared, low-generation-probability nucleotide sequences to deal with suspected cross-contamination and a sequencing artifact. A later analysis calculated a clonal expansion index for each public chain from normalized within-repertoire ranks of inferred template counts. A later analysis computed generation probabilities with a VDJ recombination model fitted to out-of-frame rearrangements, and checked the results against IGoR. In a later analysis, hypergeometric tests were used to score TCR-TCR, TCR-HLA and TCR-CMV co-occurrence, with a repertoire-size bias correction applied to TCR pairs. In a later analysis, false discovery rates were estimated by permuting HLA or CMV assignments 20 times. A later analysis grouped co-occurring TCRs with DBSCAN, adding TCRdist sequence similarity when clustering within HLA-allele-positive subsets. Repertoires with fewer than 30,000 or more than 120,000 public chains, plus five repertoires with anomalous nucleotide sharing, were excluded from co-occurrence clustering. This immuneACCESS table, as held by TCRdb, lists in-frame sequences with V and J called but not all clones. Of the missing ones, under half trace to an unresolved V gene in checked studies; the others have no known cause. V and J calls and clone size are as listed in that table; D and trimming were resolved from the DNA. The sample has a few hundred thousand clones on record, around three quarters of them singletons. Around a sixth of the sample rests with the top ten.

Counted from cysteine to phenylalanine, this CDR3 has 14 amino acids. CDR3 DNA is the only sequence kept; it has 42 bases, read in frame from the first base. Paper-wide results and their limitations: A later analysis reported that several top co-occurrence clusters appeared linked to parvovirus B19, influenza, CMV and Epstein-Barr virus. Three of the identified cytomegalovirus-associated TCR beta chains were confirmed in vitro to be specific for cytomegalovirus antigens. Specific HLA alleles were associated with 15,000 to 20,000 TCR beta sequences at a false discovery rate of 0.05 in a later analysis. A further reported finding was that TCR beta sequences accurately predicted the HLA-A and HLA-B alleles for most subjects in the first cohort. Cytomegalovirus status was reported to be diagnosed by the classifier with high specificity and sensitivity in both the original and validation cohorts. It was suggested by the authors that the approach could potentially be generalized to other disease states and immunological phenotypes. Most TCR sequences were seen in very few donors, while some public TCRs were found in many individuals. Immune exposure information for the cohort was limited to CMV serostatus. In the study, around 160 TCR beta chains were listed as associated with cytomegalovirus. This cohort had only TCR beta chains sequenced, and the lack of alpha or paired-chain data limited which features could be detected. Compared with the roughly 720-donor mean, donors in an Asian-associated ancestry cluster had fewer N-insertions in productive TCRs, according to a later genetic analysis. In an earlier analysis of 587 of the donors, most TCR beta V segments appeared in productive rearrangements about 87% or about 30% of the time, broadly matching IMGT annotations. According to a later analysis, most CMV-associated TCR beta chains appeared to be HLA-restricted, and the HLA associations seemed to be driven largely by CMV exposure. A later genetic analysis associated a missense DCLRE1C variant with V-gene and J-gene trimming of TCR beta chains, and an independent cohort replicated the association. A cluster of highly shared sequence variants was judged likely to represent a technical artifact of the sequencing pipeline. Strong co-occurrence of HLA alleles, especially DR and DQ, made assigning TCR associations to individual alleles difficult. In a later analysis, the rate of TCR association differed among HLA loci, with DRB1 alleles having the most associated TCRs and HLA-C alleles having the fewest. The 87-base-pair reads could not distinguish some IMGT-functional V segments, including TRBV6-2 and TRBV6-3, so those segments were excluded. Because HLA typing was missing for some donors at each locus, association tests included only the typed subset. Linkage disequilibrium might explain the correlated functional status among segregating V segments, but an unknown experimental factor could not be ruled out. About 17 rarely observed V segments, including chromosome 9 orphons, were excluded from the earlier analysis of just under 600 of the donors because counts were too low. A later analysis found that HLA-associated TCR beta chains were more clonally expanded and had lower generation probabilities than equally common non-associated chains. The presence/absence analyses assumed that sequencing depth was roughly uniform across donors, and that assumption may not be true.

This clone was counted a single time. The target of this receptor is not known. No base quality values were provided; no much bigger clone lies one nucleotide off. Recombination connected TRBV21-1 to TRBJ2-3; the table's D call TRBD1 went unverified against the DNA. TRBV21-1 is tagged as a pseudogene. Source material: PBMCs. This sequence was found in a man aged 35-49 years in good health and CMV-seronegative. The CDR3 protein is CARLDRLRTDTQYF. Here is the DNA: TGTGCCAGATTGGACAGGCTCCGTACAGATACGCAGTATTTT.